The rows below give T cell receptor beta chains drawn from one sample of a study of shared clonotypes between healthy human individuals. Sequencing was performed with immunoSEQ multiplex PCR; in TCRdb, only in-frame clones are kept and a portion is missing. The table has more than 2 million clones, about 94% seen once. The sample taken for sequencing was naive CD8+ T cells sorted from blood. These receptors all stem from a man aged 18-30 years in good health. Each CDR3 is given with its conserved first and last residue. The order of the fields is clone size, V gene, J gene, D gene, CDR3 protein, CDR3 DNA. The D gene is left open where the match is weak. Not every row has a clone size; where given, it reads once, few, many or a size class.

abundance: -
v_gene: TRBV11-3
j_gene: TRBJ2-2
d_gene: -
CDR3aa: CASSSLTGELFF
CDR3nt: TGTGCCAGCAGCTCACTCACCGGGGAGCTGTTTTTT

abundance: -
v_gene: TRBV19
j_gene: TRBJ2-7
d_gene: -
CDR3aa: CASSMGGSSYEQYF
CDR3nt: TGTGCCAGTAGTATGGGCGGGTCCTCCTACGAGCAGTACTTC

abundance: -
v_gene: TRBV4-3
j_gene: TRBJ1-2
d_gene: -
CDR3aa: CASSQQGYYGYTF
CDR3nt: TGCGCCAGCAGCCAACAGGGGTACTATGGCTACACCTTC

abundance: -
v_gene: TRBV6-4
j_gene: TRBJ1-1
d_gene: TRBD1
CDR3aa: CASRKDRDSDPNTEAFF
CDR3nt: TGTGCCAGCAGAAAGGACAGGGATTCGGACCCGAACACTGAAGCTTTCTTT

abundance: -
v_gene: TRBV7-2
j_gene: TRBJ2-7
d_gene: TRBD2
CDR3aa: CASSLARGLADYEQYF
CDR3nt: TGTGCCAGCAGCCTCGCCAGAGGACTAGCGGACTACGAGCAGTACTTC

abundance: -
v_gene: TRBV5-1
j_gene: TRBJ1-1
d_gene: -
CDR3aa: CASSQTGSEAFF
CDR3nt: TGCGCCAGCAGCCAGACAGGTTCTGAAGCTTTCTTT

abundance: -
v_gene: TRBV27
j_gene: TRBJ2-1
d_gene: -
CDR3aa: CASSLIHSSYNEQFF
CDR3nt: TGTGCCAGCAGTTTAATCCATTCCTCCTACAATGAGCAGTTCTTC

abundance: -
v_gene: TRBV5-4
j_gene: TRBJ2-7
d_gene: -
CDR3aa: CASSLGPLYEQYF
CDR3nt: TGTGCCAGCAGCTTGGGGCCCCTGTACGAGCAGTACTTC

abundance: -
v_gene: TRBV9
j_gene: TRBJ2-4
d_gene: TRBD2
CDR3aa: CASSPLERGLGIQYF
CDR3nt: TGTGCCAGCAGCCCCCTGGAGCGGGGCTTGGGTATTCAGTACTTC

abundance: -
v_gene: TRBV5-6
j_gene: TRBJ2-3
d_gene: -
CDR3aa: CASSLQASSTDTQYF
CDR3nt: TGTGCCAGCAGCTTGCAAGCCAGCTCCACAGATACGCAGTATTTT

abundance: once
v_gene: TRBV11-2
j_gene: TRBJ2-5
d_gene: -
CDR3aa: CASSVTGKQETQYF
CDR3nt: TGTGCCAGCAGCGTCACAGGGAAGCAAGAGACCCAGTACTTC

abundance: -
v_gene: TRBV13
j_gene: TRBJ2-2
d_gene: TRBD1
CDR3aa: CASADRGKTGELFF
CDR3nt: TGTGCCAGTGCGGACAGGGGAAAGACCGGGGAGCTGTTTTTT

abundance: -
v_gene: TRBV9
j_gene: TRBJ2-3
d_gene: TRBD2
CDR3aa: CASSVDSGRTDTQYF
CDR3nt: TGTGCCAGCAGCGTAGATAGCGGGAGGACAGATACGCAGTATTTT

abundance: -
v_gene: TRBV2
j_gene: TRBJ1-6
d_gene: -
CDR3aa: CASSEAGPNSPLHF
CDR3nt: TGTGCCAGCAGTGAAGCCGGACCCAATTCACCCCTCCACTTT

abundance: -
v_gene: TRBV2
j_gene: TRBJ1-1
d_gene: -
CDR3aa: CASSKGSTEAFF
CDR3nt: TGTGCCAGCTCCAAGGGGTCCACTGAAGCTTTCTTT

abundance: -
v_gene: TRBV28
j_gene: TRBJ2-6
d_gene: -
CDR3aa: CASSSTREAGANVLTF
CDR3nt: TGTGCCAGCAGTTCCACTAGGGAGGCTGGGGCCAACGTCCTGACTTTC

abundance: few
v_gene: TRBV27
j_gene: TRBJ1-6
d_gene: -
CDR3aa: CASSLGLGVTLHF
CDR3nt: TGTGCCAGCAGTTTAGGATTGGGGGTAACCCTCCACTTT

abundance: -
v_gene: TRBV6-5
j_gene: TRBJ2-7
d_gene: -
CDR3aa: CASRPGAPFYEQYF
CDR3nt: TGTGCCAGCAGACCGGGGGCCCCCTTCTACGAGCAGTACTTC

abundance: -
v_gene: TRBV28
j_gene: TRBJ2-3
d_gene: TRBD2
CDR3aa: CASSQPPKAGDPPDTQYF
CDR3nt: TGTGCCAGCAGTCAACCACCTAAAGCGGGAGACCCCCCAGATACGCAGTATTTT

abundance: -
v_gene: TRBV5-1
j_gene: TRBJ2-7
d_gene: TRBD1
CDR3aa: CASSLDSRTGIYEQYF
CDR3nt: TGCGCCAGCAGCTTGGATTCCAGGACAGGGATATACGAGCAGTACTTC